This TCR beta chain was found in a study of human T cells and chemical hapten exposure. Turning to the study itself: DPC at 0.01% went onto the upper back in patch tests, read at 6 days.

Time point reported: patch test 1, 2 weeks after DPC sensitization. The treatment here: therapeutic diphenylcyclopropenone sensitization with weekly scalp DPC. V was trimmed by 5 bases and J by 8 bases, leaving 18 bases between them. CDR3 length equals 15 residues. A few counts support this clonotype. TCRdb independently ran MiXCR on the RACE reads; one entry per CDR3 protein. The table lists roughly 360,000 distinct CDR3 sequences, 4.8% of them singletons. The sequenced sample was whole blood, obtained in connection with sensitization to the hapten diphenylcyclopropenone (DPC). V is TRBV12-3 or TRBV12-4 and J is TRBJ1-4; possibly TRBD1 for D (5 bases). The clonotype comes from a woman in her fifties or sixties with alopecia areata. Some clones in this sample may be carry-over from other donors' samples. The DNA of the CDR3 is TGTGCCAGCAGTCCAGACAGATTGATGAAAGAAAAACTGTTTTTT. Amino acids: CASSPDRLMKEKLFF.